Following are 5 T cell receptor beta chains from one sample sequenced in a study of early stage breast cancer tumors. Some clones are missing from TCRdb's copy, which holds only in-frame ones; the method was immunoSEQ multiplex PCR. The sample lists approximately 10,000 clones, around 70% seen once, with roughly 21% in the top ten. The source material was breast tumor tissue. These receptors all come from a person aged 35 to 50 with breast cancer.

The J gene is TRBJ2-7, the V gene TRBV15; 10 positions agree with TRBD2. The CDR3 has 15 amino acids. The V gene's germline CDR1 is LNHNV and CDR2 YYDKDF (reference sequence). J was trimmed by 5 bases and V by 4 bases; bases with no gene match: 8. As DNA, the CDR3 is TGTGCCACCAGCACCCAGCGGGAGGGCCGAAACGAGCAGTACTTC. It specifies CATSTQREGRNEQYF.

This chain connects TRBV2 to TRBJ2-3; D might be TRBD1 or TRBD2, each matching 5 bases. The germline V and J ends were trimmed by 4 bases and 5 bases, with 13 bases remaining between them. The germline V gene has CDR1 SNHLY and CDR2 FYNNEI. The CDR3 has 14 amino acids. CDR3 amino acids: CASSGGSPGDTQYF. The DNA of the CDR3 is TGTGCCAGCAGTGGGGGGTCTCCGGGAGATACGCAGTATTTT.

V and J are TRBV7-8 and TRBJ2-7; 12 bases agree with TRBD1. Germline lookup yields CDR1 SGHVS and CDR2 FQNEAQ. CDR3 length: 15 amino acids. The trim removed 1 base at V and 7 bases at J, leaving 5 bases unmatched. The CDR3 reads CASSLEGQGAQEQYF. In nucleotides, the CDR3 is TGTGCCAGCAGCTTAGAGGGACAGGGGGCGCAAGAGCAGTACTTC.

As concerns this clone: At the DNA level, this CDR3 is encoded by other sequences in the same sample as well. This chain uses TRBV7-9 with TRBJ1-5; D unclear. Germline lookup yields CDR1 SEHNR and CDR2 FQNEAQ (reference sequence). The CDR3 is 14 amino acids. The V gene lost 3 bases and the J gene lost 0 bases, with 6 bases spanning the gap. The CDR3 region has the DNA TGTGCCAGCAGCTTGGGTTATAGCAATCAGCCCCAGCATTTT. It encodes CASSLGYSNQPQHF.

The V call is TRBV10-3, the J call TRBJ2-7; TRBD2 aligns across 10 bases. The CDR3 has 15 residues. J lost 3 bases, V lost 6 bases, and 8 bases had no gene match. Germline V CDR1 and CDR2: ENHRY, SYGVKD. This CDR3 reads CAIRGLAGDRYEQYF. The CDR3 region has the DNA TGTGCCATCAGGGGCCTAGCGGGAGACCGCTACGAGCAGTACTTC.